The T cell receptor beta chain described here comes from a study of radiotherapy plus CTLA-4 blockade in lung cancer. As for the study in general: Objective response rate was roughly 19%; disease control rate, 25% to 35%.

A remark on this clone: Its antigen is still unknown.

Sequenced by immunoSEQ multiplex PCR; TCRdb stores in-frame clones only, minus some. The repertoire has about 53,000 clones, 80% to 90% of them found once; the top ten carry roughly 25%. This CDR3 spans 13 amino acids. Germline V gene sequence: CDR1 SEHNR, CDR2 FQNEAQ (reference sequence). Trimming cost V 4 bases and J 0 bases, with 4 bases left between them. General study findings and limits: Radiotherapy plus ipilimumab was followed by expansion in blood of tumor-derived TCR clones. Reportedly, early blood T cell clone dynamics best predicted response, with interferon-beta.

The study treated chemo-refractory metastatic non-small-cell lung cancer patients with focal radiation plus ipilimumab CTLA-4 blockade. The chain couples TRBV7-9 to TRBJ2-4; D unclear. Specimen: peripheral blood, collected from a patient treated with radiotherapy plus ipilimumab. The receptor comes from a human donor with non-small cell lung cancer whose response to radiotherapy plus ipilimumab could not be evaluated. The CDR3 region is CASSYRAKNIQYF. In DNA form, the CDR3 reads TGTGCCAGCAGCTATAGAGCCAAAAACATTCAGTACTTC.